The present entry profiles one T cell receptor (beta chain) with its context. Antigen specificity is unknown. This sample is drawn from a study of early T cells in non-severe SARS-CoV-2 infection. About the study: Bulk RNA isolated from unsorted whole blood underwent sequencing; chains were not paired. Points from the study as a whole: Reliance on VDJdb matching favored anti-spike CD8 responses; private and CD4 specificities were missed.

The TCR library protocol was used to attach unique molecular identifiers. These identifiers were attached to individual cDNA molecules. One entry per CDR3 protein, called by TCRdb with MiXCR from the 5' RACE reads. This table holds about 83,000 distinct CDR3 sequences, roughly 12% found once. V was clipped by 5 bases and J by 2 bases, with 17 bases between them. Germline values: CDR1 DFQATT, CDR2 SNEGSKA (reference sequence). The CDR3 runs to 15 residues. Material for sequencing was whole blood. The clonotype originates from an adult who was a healthcare worker with PCR-confirmed SARS-CoV-2 infection or an uninfected control (not recorded which). This chain links TRBV20-1 with TRBJ2-3; D possibly corresponds to TRBD1 (5 bases). DNA of the CDR3: TGCAGTGCTCCACCATTAGGGGCCCCCACAGATACGCAGTATTTT. This codes for CSAPPLGAPTDTQYF.